The TCR beta chain described here comes from a study of blood T cell repertoires in COVID-19. In the study overall: Specimens from acute and convalescent COVID-19 originated in the United States, Italy and Spain. Sources were T cells, B-cell-depleted T cells, or PBMCs; the material itself was cDNA or gDNA.

Sequenced by immunoSEQ multiplex PCR; TCRdb stores in-frame clones only, minus some. In the table there are around 19,000 clones, over 75% of which are singletons. The CDR3 is 13 amino acids. Germline CDR1 reads SQVTM; CDR2 reads ANQGSEA. J was trimmed by 6 bases and V by 3 bases; bases with no gene match: 7. This clone was counted once. The sequenced sample was peripheral blood. This clonotype originated in a human donor in a cohort sampled during active COVID-19. The donor label of this sample is uncertain. V usage is TRBV29-1 and J usage is TRBJ1-2; 7 bases line up with TRBD1. The chain's CDR3 is CSVDPGTAHGYTF. CDR3 bases: TGCAGCGTTGATCCCGGGACAGCGCATGGCTACACCTTC.